The 9 T cell receptor beta chains below come from one sample, sequenced in a study of CD8+ T cells in alopecia areata. Treatment indicated: oral pan-JAK inhibitor, 5-10 mg twice daily. As the sequencing template, cDNA was produced by extracting RNA and reverse transcribing it. The table came from immunoSEQ multiplex PCR; TCRdb's copy has only in-frame clones and leaves some out. The sample records 150,000 to 200,000 clones, approximately 59% being singletons. The sample here was CD4+ T cells sorted from blood, taken between weeks 55 and 65, from a patient treated with tofacitinib. The receptors derive from a human donor with alopecia areata.

The V gene is TRBV7-2, the J gene TRBJ2-4; D is perhaps TRBD2 (6 bases). Germline CDR1 is SGHTA and CDR2 is FQGNSA. CDR3 size: 15 residues. Trimming removed 1 base at V and 5 bases at J, with 12 bases between. The CDR3 bases are TGTGCCAGCAGCTTAGATCTTGGGACTGAAAACATTCAGTACTTC. Its translation is CASSLDLGTENIQYF.

This clone appeared a single time. V usage is TRBV6-6 and J usage is TRBJ1-2; D uncertain. The CDR3 runs to 15 residues. V lost 0 bases to trimming and J lost 4 bases, with 12 bases between them. Looked up from germline, CDR1 is MNHNY and CDR2 is SVGAGI (reference sequence). CDR3 loop: CASSYSREGSYGYTF. The CDR3 DNA is TGTGCCAGCAGTTACTCGAGGGAGGGCAGCTATGGCTACACCTTC.

The chain is built from TRBV10-3 and TRBJ1-2, with 8 bases matching TRBD1. Germline CDR1 reads ENHRY; CDR2 reads SYGVKD. The CDR3 sequence is 13 residues long. The V segment lost 4 bases and the J segment 8 bases; nucleotides outside the gene matches: 6. This CDR3 reads CAISAQGGKGYTF. DNA of the CDR3: TGTGCCATCAGTGCACAGGGGGGGAAAGGCTACACCTTC.

This sequence joins TRBV19 and TRBJ1-1; no clear D. Looked up from germline, CDR1 is LNHDA and CDR2 is SQIVND (reference sequence). Trimming left V 6 bases short and J 0 bases short, with 17 bases between. The length of the CDR3 is 16 residues. CDR3 in amino acids: CASSRQPPRLNTEAFF. The CDR3 DNA follows: TGTGCCAGTAGCCGCCAGCCTCCACGACTGAACACTGAAGCTTTCTTT.

This clone was recorded a few times. This rearrangement joins TRBV29-1 to TRBJ2-3; 12 nucleotides agree with TRBD2. CDR1 is SQVTM, CDR2 ANQGSEA, per germline. V was clipped by 4 bases and J by 1 base; unmatched bases: 6. The CDR3 spans 16 residues. In nucleotides, the CDR3 is TGCAGCGTTGTTCAATCTAGCGGGGGGGGCACAGATACGCAGTATTTT. Translated: CSVVQSSGGGTDTQYF.

The rearrangement uses TRBV2 and TRBJ1-1, with D possibly being TRBD1 (6 bases). V was trimmed by 2 bases and J by 4 bases, leaving 11 bases between them. The V gene's germline CDR1 is SNHLY and CDR2 FYNNEI. The CDR3 spans 14 residues. The CDR3 sequence is CASSEHREGTEAFF. The CDR3 DNA reads TGTGCCAGCAGTGAACACAGGGAGGGCACTGAAGCTTTCTTT.

The chain uses TRBV7-6 and TRBJ1-2; TRBD1 agrees at 9 bases. V gave up 1 base and J gave up 6 bases; unmatched junction bases: 0. CDR3 length: 13 residues. Per germline, CDR1 SGHVS and CDR2 FNYEAQ. In DNA, the CDR3 is TGTGCCAGCAGCTTAGACAGGGGGCATGGCTACACCTTC. It is translated as CASSLDRGHGYTF.

The J gene is TRBJ2-3, the V gene TRBV27; D possibly corresponds to TRBD1 (6 bases). Germline CDR1 is MNHEY and CDR2 is SMNVEV (reference sequence). V lost 6 bases and J lost 2, with 12 bases in between. The CDR3 extends over 14 amino acids. CDR3 in amino acids: CASSHRDNTDTQYF. CDR3 nucleotide sequence: TGTGCCAGCAGCCACCGGGACAACACAGATACGCAGTATTTT.

This rearrangement joins TRBV6-1 to TRBJ1-1; D ambiguous. CDR1 MNHNS and CDR2 SASEGT come from the germline V gene. The CDR3 is 14 amino acids. Trimming cost V 6 bases and J 1 base, with 12 bases left between them. CDR3 sequence reads: CASSPPRGNTEAFF. CDR3 in DNA: TGTGCCAGCAGCCCTCCACGGGGGAACACTGAAGCTTTCTTT.